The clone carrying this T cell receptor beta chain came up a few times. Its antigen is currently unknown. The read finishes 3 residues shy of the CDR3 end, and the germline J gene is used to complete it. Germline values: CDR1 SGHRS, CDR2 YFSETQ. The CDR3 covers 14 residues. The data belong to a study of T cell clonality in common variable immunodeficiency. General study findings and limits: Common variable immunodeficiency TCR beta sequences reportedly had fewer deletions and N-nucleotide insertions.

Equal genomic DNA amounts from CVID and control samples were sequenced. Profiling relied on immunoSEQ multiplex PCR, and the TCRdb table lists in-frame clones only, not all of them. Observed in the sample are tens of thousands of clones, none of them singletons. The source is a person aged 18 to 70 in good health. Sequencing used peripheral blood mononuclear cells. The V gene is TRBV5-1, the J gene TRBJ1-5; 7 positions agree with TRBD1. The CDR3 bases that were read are TGCGCCAGCAGCGCGGACAGGAGTAATTCACCC. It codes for CASSADRSNSP. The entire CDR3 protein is CASSADRSNSPQHF.